The clone carrying this T cell receptor (beta chain) has at least ten counts. Its antigen is still unknown. The source of the sample is a study of T-cell reconstitution after alpha-beta-depleted transplantation in children. The study, taken as a whole, reports: From newly produced T cells came most of the T-cell counts and diversity one year after transplant.

Molecular barcoding with unique molecular identifiers was used for the TCRbeta library. TCRdb called the PCR reads again in MiXCR, with one record for every CDR3 protein. The sample contains some 300,000 distinct CDR3 sequences, approximately 7.3% of which appear only once. Germline CDR1 SGDLS, CDR2 YYNGEE. CDR3 length: 14 residues. V was trimmed by 1 base and J by 6 bases, leaving 14 bases between them. The chain is built from TRBV9 and TRBJ2-7, with D perhaps TRBD1 (6 bases). The sample in question was peripheral blood, obtained 360 days after TCRalphabeta/CD19-depleted stem cell transplant. The source is a female patient aged 2-10 years who had a stem cell transplant for Fanconi anemia, so the T cells may come from the graft donor. The CDR3 coding sequence is TGTGCCAGCAGCGTACTACAGGGTGTGGGCGAGCAGTACTTC. This sequence encodes CASSVLQGVGEQYF.